The 8 T cell receptor beta chains below come from one sample, sequenced in a study of B cell selection in AIRE deficiency. Only in-frame clones appear in the TCRdb table, and some are missing; sequencing was by immunoSEQ multiplex PCR. The sample comprises some 24,000 clones, 95% to 97% of which are singletons, and less than 0.2% rests with the top ten. Conventional CD4 T cells were sorted as CD4+CD127+ cells. The specimen was CD4+CD127+ conventional T cells sorted from PBMCs. The source of these receptors is a human donor in good health.

This sequence joins TRBV6-5 and TRBJ1-2; tentatively, D is TRBD1 (5 bases). Trimming left V 7 bases short and J 6 bases short, with 15 bases between. From germline, CDR1 is MNHEY and CDR2 SVGAGI. The CDR3 loop spans 13 amino acids. The CDR3 loop reads CASTRRGGDGYTF. The CDR3 region has the DNA TGTGCCAGCACCAGGCGGGGGGGGGATGGCTACACCTTC.

The chain employs TRBV18 and TRBJ2-7; the D gene is possibly TRBD2 (5 bases). V was cut by 4 bases and J by 5 bases, with 18 bases left in between. The germline CDR1 and CDR2 sequences are KGHSH and LQKENI. CDR3 length: 15 residues. CDR3: CASSRLKEGSDEQYF. The CDR3 nucleotides read TGTGCCAGCTCACGGCTCAAAGAGGGAAGTGACGAGCAGTACTTC.

This clone was picked up one time. This rearrangement joins TRBV18 to TRBJ1-5, with D possibly being TRBD1 (5 bases). From germline, CDR1 is KGHSH and CDR2 LQKENI. This CDR3 has 13 residues. V was pared by 6 bases and J by 2 bases, with 8 bases between. This chain's CDR3 is CASSQGGNQPQHF. In nucleotides, the CDR3 is TGTGCCAGCTCCCAGGGAGGCAATCAGCCCCAGCATTTT.

This clone was found once. This sequence joins TRBV7-2 and TRBJ2-5; tentatively, D is TRBD2 (5 bases). The V end was cut by 4 bases, the J end by 3 bases, with 9 bases between. This CDR3 is built from 13 residues. Per germline, CDR1 SGHTA and CDR2 FQGNSA. The CDR3 DNA follows: TGTGCCAGCAGCTCCACTAGGAAAGAGACCCAGTACTTC. Its translation is CASSSTRKETQYF.

This rearrangement joins TRBV5-1 to TRBJ1-2, with TRBD1 as a possible D gene (5 bases). This CDR3 is 12 amino acids long. The germline V gene encodes CDR1 SGHRS and CDR2 YFSETQ. Trimming took off 3 bases at V and 8 bases at J, with 11 bases between the two ends. The CDR3 nucleotides read TGCGCCAGCAGCTCCGGGGGGAACGGCTACACCTTC. Its protein is CASSSGGNGYTF.

The chain employs TRBV11-2 and TRBJ1-4; 10 bases match TRBD1. Germline V CDR1 and CDR2: SGHAT, FQNNGV. J gave up 7 bases and V 5 bases, and 7 bases lay outside the gene matches. CDR3 length: 15 amino acids. The chain's CDR3 is CASSPDRGRGEKLFF. The CDR3 DNA follows: TGTGCCAGCAGCCCTGACAGGGGGCGCGGTGAAAAACTGTTTTTT.

The V and J genes are TRBV19 and TRBJ1-2, with D hard to call. The CDR3 has 13 amino acids. CDR1 and CDR2 (germline): LNHDA, SQIVND (reference sequence). The V gene lost 1 base and the J gene lost 2 bases, with 5 bases spanning the gap. DNA of the CDR3: TGTGCCAGTAGTATAGCGAGAAACTATGGCTACACCTTC. Translating gives CASSIARNYGYTF.

CDR3 in amino acids: CASSDWGGDRDTQYF. In DNA form, the CDR3 reads TGTGCCAGCAGCGATTGGGGGGGCGATAGAGATACGCAGTATTTT. The rearrangement links TRBV5-4 to TRBJ2-3, with D possibly matching TRBD2 (7 bases). Germline V lookup: CDR1 SGHNT, CDR2 YYREEE (reference sequence). V gave up 4 bases and J gave up 5 bases, with 17 bases separating them. The CDR3 spans 15 residues.